The 14 T cell receptor beta chains below all came from one sample that was sequenced in a study of control samples from healthy donors and cancer patients. The data were produced by immunoSEQ multiplex PCR, yet TCRdb's version contains in-frame clones alone and is incomplete. The sample yields 120,000 or so clones, around 87% seen once. The sequencing sample was made of blood. These receptors all come from a man aged 55 to 70 in good health.

This clone has more than one count but fewer than ten. The V and J genes are TRBV5-1 and TRBJ1-2, with a tentative D call TRBD1 (5 bases). This CDR3 comprises 13 residues. Trimming left V 5 bases short and J 8 bases short, with 16 bases between. Germline V lookup: CDR1 SGHRS, CDR2 YFSETQ. The CDR3 coding sequence is TGCGCCAGCAGATCTGGGCAGGGTCTGGGCTACACCTTC. Translation gives CASRSGQGLGYTF.

The V call is TRBV11-3, the J call TRBJ1-1, with 7 positions matching TRBD1. The V and J ends lost 0 bases and 4 bases, in that order; junction bases with no gene match: 5. This CDR3 has 15 residues. Germline lookup yields CDR1 SGHNT and CDR2 YENEEA. CDR3 loop: CASSLDSTGATEAFF. For the CDR3, the DNA is TGTGCCAGCAGCTTAGATTCCACAGGGGCCACTGAAGCTTTCTTT.

The V and J genes are TRBV9 and TRBJ1-3, with D possibly matching TRBD1 (6 bases). In germline, CDR1 is SGDLS, CDR2 YYNGEE. This CDR3 has 14 residues. V gave up 2 bases and J gave up 6 bases, with 12 bases separating them. The CDR3 is CASSVRGGKNTIYF. The CDR3 coding sequence is TGTGCCAGCAGCGTTCGAGGGGGAAAAAACACCATATATTTT.

This rearrangement joins TRBV28 to TRBJ2-2; 12 bases are shared with TRBD2. The CDR3 spans 19 residues. CDR1 and CDR2 from the germline V gene are MDHEN and SYDVKM. J lost 3 bases, V lost 6 bases, and 14 bases had no gene match. Written as DNA, the CDR3 is TGTGCCAGCAGAGCCGGAAGGTTGACTAGCGGGGGATACACCGGGGAGCTGTTTTTT. It is translated as CASRAGRLTSGGYTGELFF.

This chain connects TRBV4-2 to TRBJ1-4; tentative D call: TRBD1 (5 bases). Trimming removed 0 bases at V and 3 bases at J, with 11 bases between. The CDR3 totals 16 residues. In germline, CDR1 is LGHNA, CDR2 YNFKEQ. The CDR3 spells CASSQDPGIANEKLFF. In DNA form, the CDR3 reads TGTGCCAGCAGCCAAGATCCAGGGATAGCTAATGAAAAACTGTTTTTT.

For the CDR3, the DNA is TGTGCCAGCAGCATTAGCGGGGGGGTCGCGGCAGATACGCAGTATTTT. Encoded protein: CASSISGGVAADTQYF. The chain combines TRBV9 with TRBJ2-3, with 11 bases identical to TRBD2. J gave up 4 bases and V 4 bases, and 8 bases lay outside the gene matches. Germline lookup yields CDR1 SGDLS and CDR2 YYNGEE. The CDR3 is 16 amino acids.

The rearrangement joins TRBV28 to TRBJ1-1; 8 nucleotides match TRBD1. CDR1 and CDR2 (germline): MDHEN, SYDVKM. The CDR3 spans 16 residues. J gave up 4 bases and V 5 bases, and 12 bases lay outside the gene matches. CDR3 sequence: CASSPGSRGRGTEAFF. CDR3 nucleotides: TGTGCCAGCAGTCCCGGCTCCAGGGGGCGCGGCACTGAAGCTTTCTTT.

The V call is TRBV4-2, the J call TRBJ2-7; 10 nucleotides line up with TRBD1. CDR3 length equals 17 residues. The ends lost 0 bases at V and 2 bases at J; junction bases unmatched: 7. Germline CDR1 reads LGHNA; CDR2 reads YNFKEQ. CDR3 residues: CASSQDYGDRGPYEQYF. The CDR3, as DNA: TGTGCCAGCAGCCAAGATTACGGGGACAGGGGACCCTACGAGCAGTACTTC.

Judged by abundance, this clone is large. This rearrangement joins TRBV6-5 to TRBJ1-5; D not certain. This CDR3 comprises 14 residues. Germline assignment: CDR1 MNHEY and CDR2 SVGAGI. Trimming pared 0 bases from V and 3 bases from J, leaving 6 bases between. The CDR3 DNA reads as TGTGCCAGCAGTTACTCGAGGACCAATCAGCCCCAGCATTTT. It codes for CASSYSRTNQPQHF.

The genes are TRBV27 and TRBJ1-6; D uncertain. The CDR3 contains 14 residues. V lost 0 bases, J lost 6 bases, and 6 bases lay in between. CDR1 is MNHEY, CDR2 SMNVEV, per germline (reference sequence). The CDR3: CASSLSGVNSPLHF. DNA for the CDR3: TGTGCCAGCAGTTTATCCGGGGTTAATTCACCCCTCCACTTT.

This clone was detected once. V usage is TRBV25-1 and J usage is TRBJ2-7; D ambiguous. V was cut by 3 bases and J by 6 bases, with 9 bases left in between. The CDR3 is made up of 12 amino acids. Germline V lookup: CDR1 MGHDK, CDR2 SYGVNS. The DNA for the CDR3 is TGTGCCAGCAGTGACCCCCCCGGCGAGCAGTACTTC. Translation: CASSDPPGEQYF.

This clone was detected once. The V call is TRBV25-1, the J call TRBJ1-4; 12 nucleotides align to TRBD1. The CDR3 is made up of 18 amino acids. V lost 4 bases, J lost 3 bases, and 9 bases stayed unmatched. Germline V gene lookup returns CDR1 MGHDK and CDR2 SYGVNS. The CDR3 DNA is TGTGCCAGCAGTGCGGGACAGGGGGCGTTTAGGGCTAATGAAAAACTGTTTTTT. Its translation: CASSAGQGAFRANEKLFF.

The chain has TRBV4-3 and TRBJ1-2, with 9 nucleotides matching TRBD1. Germline-derived CDR1 and CDR2 are LGHNA and YSLEER. The CDR3 consists of 16 residues. Losses at the gene ends were 3 bases for V and 2 bases for J; bases not matched to a gene: 7. CDR3 coding DNA: TGCGCCAGCAGCCAGGTTACCGGGACAGGGAACTATGGCTACACCTTC. It specifies CASSQVTGTGNYGYTF.

In its sample, this clone was seen a few times. The sample carries other DNA sequences with the same CDR3. The rearrangement uses TRBV28 and TRBJ1-3, with no clear D. Germline V gives CDR1 MDHEN, CDR2 SYDVKM. V was shortened by 2 bases and J by 4 bases, with 3 bases between the two germline ends. The CDR3 contains 12 residues. In DNA form, the CDR3 reads TGTGCCAGCAGTTTAGGAGGAAACACCATATATTTT. The encoded protein is CASSLGGNTIYF.